These T cell receptor beta chains were read from a single sample in a study of cytotoxic CD8 clonotypes in ibrutinib-treated CLL. The repertoire was sequenced with immunoSEQ multiplex PCR; TCRdb's copy has only in-frame clones and lacks some. The sample holds over 30,000 clones, 65% to 70% seen once. This sample comprised PBMCs, obtained at disease progression, from a patient treated with ibrutinib. These TCRs come from a human donor with chronic lymphocytic leukemia. Both conserved end residues are part of each CDR3. The D gene is left open where the match is weak. The size field is filled for only some rows; it gives once, few, many or a size class.

j_gene: TRBJ2-3; abundance: .; v_gene: TRBV28; d_gene: TRBD2; CDR3nt: TGTGCCAGCAGTTTGGGGCTAGCGGGAGTCTCAGATACGCAGTATTTT; CDR3aa: CASSLGLAGVSDTQYF
j_gene: TRBJ2-5; abundance: few; v_gene: TRBV27; d_gene: TRBD1; CDR3nt: TGTGCCAGCAGTCAGACGACAGGGGGTTGGGAGACCCAGTACTTC; CDR3aa: CASSQTTGGWETQYF
j_gene: TRBJ2-3; abundance: .; v_gene: TRBV11-3; d_gene: .; CDR3nt: TGTGCCAGCAAAACCGGGACTAGCACAGATACGCAGTATTTT; CDR3aa: CASKTGTSTDTQYF
j_gene: TRBJ2-2; abundance: .; v_gene: TRBV19; d_gene: TRBD2; CDR3nt: TGTGCCAGTAAATCTGGGACTAGCGGGAGGGCCGGGGAGCTGTTTTTT; CDR3aa: CASKSGTSGRAGELFF
j_gene: TRBJ2-3; abundance: once; v_gene: TRBV27; d_gene: TRBD2; CDR3nt: TGTGCCAGCAGTCAATTAACTAGCGGGAGAGGAGGTACGCAGTATTTT; CDR3aa: CASSQLTSGRGGTQYF
j_gene: TRBJ2-6; abundance: .; v_gene: TRBV7-2; d_gene: TRBD1; CDR3nt: TGTGCCAGCAGCTCCCCAGTGGGACAGGGACGCCCTGGGGCCAACGTCCTGACTTTC; CDR3aa: CASSSPVGQGRPGANVLTF
j_gene: TRBJ1-1; abundance: .; v_gene: TRBV4-2; d_gene: .; CDR3nt: TGTGCCAGCAGCCAAGAAGTGGCGAGGGTGGACACTGAAGCTTTCTTT; CDR3aa: CASSQEVARVDTEAFF
j_gene: TRBJ2-7; abundance: .; v_gene: TRBV11-2; d_gene: .; CDR3nt: TGTGCCAGCAGCTACATCCAGGGTCAGGGGCAGTACTTC; CDR3aa: CASSYIQGQGQYF
j_gene: TRBJ2-3; abundance: .; v_gene: TRBV28; d_gene: .; CDR3nt: TGTGCCAGCAGTTTAGTGGATAGCACAGATACGCAGTATTTT; CDR3aa: CASSLVDSTDTQYF
j_gene: TRBJ1-3; abundance: .; v_gene: TRBV11-2; d_gene: TRBD1; CDR3nt: TGTGCCAGCAGCTTGGGGACAGGGTCCGGAAACACCATATATTTT; CDR3aa: CASSLGTGSGNTIYF
j_gene: TRBJ2-3; abundance: once; v_gene: TRBV5-1; d_gene: TRBD2; CDR3nt: TGCGCCAGCAGCTACCTGACTAGCGGGGGGGTCACGCAGTATTTT; CDR3aa: CASSYLTSGGVTQYF
j_gene: TRBJ1-5; abundance: .; v_gene: TRBV7-2; d_gene: .; CDR3nt: TGTGCCAGCAGCCCCAGGGGTTATAGCAATCAGCCCCAGCATTTT; CDR3aa: CASSPRGYSNQPQHF
j_gene: TRBJ1-5; abundance: .; v_gene: TRBV30; d_gene: .; CDR3nt: TGTGCCTGGAGAAGCGGAGACAATCAGCCCCAGCATTTT; CDR3aa: CAWRSGDNQPQHF
j_gene: TRBJ2-2; abundance: .; v_gene: TRBV6-5; d_gene: .; CDR3nt: .; CDR3aa: CASSYRDFGAGELFF
j_gene: TRBJ1-5; abundance: few; v_gene: TRBV7-9; d_gene: .; CDR3nt: TGTGCCAGCAGCTTAGAAGGGGCAGGGCAGCCCCAGCATTTT; CDR3aa: CASSLEGAGQPQHF
j_gene: TRBJ1-2; abundance: .; v_gene: TRBV19; d_gene: .; CDR3nt: TGTGCCAGTAGCTCCGGGACTGGGGGCTTGGGCTACACCTTC; CDR3aa: CASSSGTGGLGYTF
j_gene: TRBJ1-2; abundance: .; v_gene: TRBV14; d_gene: .; CDR3nt: TGTGCCAGCAGCCAAGAATTAAGGTTAGGCTACACCTTC; CDR3aa: CASSQELRLGYTF
j_gene: TRBJ2-3; abundance: .; v_gene: TRBV15; d_gene: TRBD2; CDR3nt: TGTGCCACCATGGCGGGAGCGGGAGATACGCAGTATTTT; CDR3aa: CATMAGAGDTQYF
j_gene: TRBJ2-7; abundance: .; v_gene: TRBV5-5; d_gene: .; CDR3nt: TGTGCCAGCAGCTCGCACAGGACGGCCTACGAGCAGTACTTC; CDR3aa: CASSSHRTAYEQYF
j_gene: TRBJ2-3; abundance: few; v_gene: TRBV7-3; d_gene: TRBD2; CDR3nt: TGTGCCAGCAGCTTATCTAGCGGGAGCACAGATACGCAGTATTTT; CDR3aa: CASSLSSGSTDTQYF
j_gene: TRBJ1-1; abundance: .; v_gene: TRBV30; d_gene: .; CDR3nt: TGTGCCTGGAAGGCAAGGTTGAACACTGAAGCTTTCTTT; CDR3aa: CAWKARLNTEAFF
j_gene: TRBJ2-7; abundance: .; v_gene: TRBV19; d_gene: .; CDR3nt: TGTGCCAGTAGCCGAAACCCCTGGCAGCCCAGGGACGAGCAGTACTTC; CDR3aa: CASSRNPWQPRDEQYF
j_gene: TRBJ1-5; abundance: .; v_gene: TRBV6-4; d_gene: .; CDR3nt: TGTGCCAGCAGCCCCCGGGGTAATCAGCCCCAGCATTTT; CDR3aa: CASSPRGNQPQHF
j_gene: TRBJ1-1; abundance: .; v_gene: TRBV19; d_gene: TRBD1; CDR3nt: TGTGCCAGTAGTGTTTGGGACAGGGCGACTGAAGCTTTCTTT; CDR3aa: CASSVWDRATEAFF
j_gene: TRBJ2-7; abundance: few; v_gene: TRBV18; d_gene: .; CDR3nt: TGTGCCAGCTCACCACCGAACCCCTACGAGCAGTACTTC; CDR3aa: CASSPPNPYEQYF
j_gene: TRBJ2-7; abundance: .; v_gene: TRBV11-1; d_gene: .; CDR3nt: TGTGCCAGCAGCCAATCGGGTTTGGTCGCCTACGAGCAGTACTTC; CDR3aa: CASSQSGLVAYEQYF
j_gene: TRBJ1-1; abundance: .; v_gene: TRBV2; d_gene: .; CDR3nt: TGTGCCAGCAGTGACGGGGGCAGGGACATTGAAGCTTTCTTT; CDR3aa: CASSDGGRDIEAFF
j_gene: TRBJ2-1; abundance: .; v_gene: TRBV7-2; d_gene: TRBD2; CDR3nt: TGTGCCAGCAGCGTAGCCGGGACTACCCCTGAGCAGTTCTTC; CDR3aa: CASSVAGTTPEQFF
j_gene: TRBJ2-7; abundance: .; v_gene: TRBV7-9; d_gene: TRBD1; CDR3nt: TGTGCCAGCAGCTCACCCCCGGGACAGGGGAACTACGAGCAGTACTTC; CDR3aa: CASSSPPGQGNYEQYF
j_gene: TRBJ2-3; abundance: .; v_gene: TRBV5-8; d_gene: .; CDR3nt: TGTGCCAGCAGCTTGTTGGGCTCCTTCACAGATACGCAGTATTTT; CDR3aa: CASSLLGSFTDTQYF
j_gene: TRBJ1-4; abundance: .; v_gene: TRBV6-5; d_gene: .; CDR3nt: TGTGCCAGCAGTTACTCGCGAATAGGTGGGGAAAAACTGTTTTTT; CDR3aa: CASSYSRIGGEKLFF
j_gene: TRBJ2-2; abundance: .; v_gene: TRBV7-6; d_gene: .; CDR3nt: TGTGCCAGCAGCTTAGCTCCGGGGTTTGACACCGGGGAGCTGTTTTTT; CDR3aa: CASSLAPGFDTGELFF
j_gene: TRBJ2-1; abundance: .; v_gene: TRBV2; d_gene: TRBD1; CDR3nt: TGTGCCAGCAGTGAAGCGGACAGGGATGAGCAGTTCTTC; CDR3aa: CASSEADRDEQFF
j_gene: TRBJ2-7; abundance: .; v_gene: TRBV7-3; d_gene: .; CDR3nt: TGTGCCAGCAGCTTCGGGGCGCCCTCCTACGAGCAGTACTTC; CDR3aa: CASSFGAPSYEQYF
j_gene: TRBJ1-2; abundance: .; v_gene: TRBV9; d_gene: TRBD1; CDR3nt: TGTGCCAGCAGCATCCAGGGACAGCCCTATGGCTACACCTTC; CDR3aa: CASSIQGQPYGYTF
j_gene: TRBJ2-4; abundance: .; v_gene: TRBV2; d_gene: .; CDR3nt: TGTGCCAGCAGTGAAGCTACGGTAGCCAAAAACATTCAGTACTTC; CDR3aa: CASSEATVAKNIQYF
j_gene: TRBJ2-2; abundance: .; v_gene: TRBV12-5; d_gene: TRBD1; CDR3nt: TGTGCTAGTGGCACGACGGGACAGGAGAACACCGGGGAGCTGTTTTTT; CDR3aa: CASGTTGQENTGELFF
j_gene: TRBJ2-7; abundance: .; v_gene: TRBV5-1; d_gene: .; CDR3nt: TGCGCCAGCAGCCCCCCGCCTAGCGAGAATGCCCACGAGCAGTACTTC; CDR3aa: CASSPPPSENAHEQYF
j_gene: TRBJ2-7; abundance: .; v_gene: TRBV19; d_gene: .; CDR3nt: TGTGCCAGTAGTACTCAGTTCAGCTACGAGCAGTACTTC; CDR3aa: CASSTQFSYEQYF
j_gene: TRBJ2-3; abundance: .; v_gene: TRBV27; d_gene: TRBD2; CDR3nt: TGTGCCAGCAGTACCTCGGCTAGCGGAACCACAGATACGCAGTATTTT; CDR3aa: CASSTSASGTTDTQYF
j_gene: TRBJ2-1; abundance: .; v_gene: TRBV7-3; d_gene: TRBD2; CDR3nt: TGTGCCAGCAGCTTAGGGTCAATAGGACTAGACAATGAGCAGTTCTTC; CDR3aa: CASSLGSIGLDNEQFF
j_gene: TRBJ2-7; abundance: once; v_gene: TRBV7-2; d_gene: TRBD2; CDR3nt: TGTGCCAGCAGCATAGACACGGGAGGAGACGAGCAGTACTTC; CDR3aa: CASSIDTGGDEQYF
j_gene: TRBJ1-1; abundance: few; v_gene: TRBV9; d_gene: .; CDR3nt: TGTGCCAGCAGCGTAGCCCAGGGTAACACTGAAGCTTTCTTT; CDR3aa: CASSVAQGNTEAFF
j_gene: TRBJ2-4; abundance: .; v_gene: TRBV6-1; d_gene: .; CDR3nt: TGTGCCAGCAGTGCTTCGTGGGAGGAAGCCAAAAACATTCAGTACTTC; CDR3aa: CASSASWEEAKNIQYF
j_gene: TRBJ2-2; abundance: .; v_gene: TRBV29-1; d_gene: .; CDR3nt: TGCAGCGTTGTGCCAGAACTCACCGGGGAGCTGTTTTTT; CDR3aa: CSVVPELTGELFF
j_gene: TRBJ2-7; abundance: .; v_gene: TRBV4-2; d_gene: .; CDR3nt: TGTGCCAGCAGCCAGGCCGCAGGGGTGGGGGGATACGAGCAGTACTTC; CDR3aa: CASSQAAGVGGYEQYF
j_gene: TRBJ2-2; abundance: .; v_gene: TRBV9; d_gene: .; CDR3nt: TGTGCCAGCAGCGTGGCGGTGGGCACCGGGGAGCTGTTTTTT; CDR3aa: CASSVAVGTGELFF
j_gene: TRBJ1-2; abundance: .; v_gene: TRBV5-6; d_gene: .; CDR3nt: TGTGCCAGCAGCTTGGCGGGAGGGCCTTCCTATGGCTACACCTTC; CDR3aa: CASSLAGGPSYGYTF
j_gene: TRBJ2-7; abundance: few; v_gene: TRBV5-4; d_gene: TRBD2; CDR3nt: TGTGCCAGCAGCTCCGGGACTAGCGGGAGGGCCAAAGGGGCCGAGCAGTACTTC; CDR3aa: CASSSGTSGRAKGAEQYF
j_gene: TRBJ1-2; abundance: .; v_gene: TRBV5-1; d_gene: .; CDR3nt: TGCGCCAGCAGCTTCGAAACAGCCTATGGCTACACCTTC; CDR3aa: CASSFETAYGYTF
j_gene: TRBJ2-1; abundance: .; v_gene: TRBV12-5; d_gene: TRBD2; CDR3nt: TGTGCTAGTGACATAGCGGGAGTGTTCTACAATGAGCAGTTCTTC; CDR3aa: CASDIAGVFYNEQFF
j_gene: TRBJ1-4; abundance: .; v_gene: TRBV19; d_gene: TRBD1; CDR3nt: TGTGCCAGTAGTATAGCGAGGACAGGGCTTGAAAAACTGTTTTTT; CDR3aa: CASSIARTGLEKLFF
j_gene: TRBJ2-7; abundance: .; v_gene: TRBV11-3; d_gene: .; CDR3nt: TGTGCCAGCAGCCCCCTTTCGGGCCCCTACGAGCAGTACTTC; CDR3aa: CASSPLSGPYEQYF
j_gene: TRBJ2-7; abundance: few; v_gene: TRBV19; d_gene: TRBD1; CDR3nt: TGTGCCAGTAGTGTACGACAGGGGCTCAACTACGAGCAGTACTTC; CDR3aa: CASSVRQGLNYEQYF
j_gene: TRBJ2-7; abundance: .; v_gene: TRBV4-1; d_gene: .; CDR3nt: TGCGCCAGCAGCCCAGGGGGCGGGAGGAGCTACGAGCAGTACTTC; CDR3aa: CASSPGGGRSYEQYF